This entry lists 5 T cell receptor beta chains sequenced from one sample in a study of cytomegalovirus exposure and HLA in healthy donors. PCR used 60 Vbeta primers and 13 Jbeta primers. Data came from immunoSEQ multiplex PCR; TCRdb stores just in-frame clones and leaves some out. Of under 200,000 clones listed, roughly 85% were seen once; the top ten hold more than 12%. Input material: PBMCs. The receptor source for this set is a man aged 45-65 years in good health and CMV-seropositive.

The rearrangement uses TRBV4-2 and TRBJ2-3, with D hard to call. CDR3 length: 15 residues. CDR1 and CDR2 (germline): LGHNA, YNFKEQ. Trimming left V 0 bases short and J 3 bases short, with 10 bases between. The CDR3 bases are TGTGCCAGCAGCCAAGACGAAGTAGCAACAGATACGCAGTATTTT. Protein product: CASSQDEVATDTQYF.

The chain links TRBV30 to TRBJ1-3; D remains unclear. The CDR3 covers 14 residues. Trimming shortened V by 0 bases and J by 0 bases, and 6 bases separated the two germline ends. Germline-derived CDR1 and CDR2 are GTSNPN and SVGIG (reference sequence). CDR3 coding DNA: TGTGCCTGGAGTGTAGGAGTCTCTGGAAACACCATATATTTT. Translated, it gives CAWSVGVSGNTIYF.

This rearrangement joins TRBV18 to TRBJ2-5, with a weak D call TRBD1 (5 bases). V was trimmed by 6 bases and J by 4 bases, leaving 15 bases between them. Looked up from germline, CDR1 is KGHSH and CDR2 is LQKENI. The CDR3 extends over 14 amino acids. CDR3 in DNA: TGTGCCAGCTCCCCCATCGTTGGGGCAGAGACCCAGTACTTC. This translates into CASSPIVGAETQYF.

The rearrangement uses TRBV5-1 and TRBJ2-1; 16 bases line up with TRBD2. In germline, CDR1 is SGHRS, CDR2 YFSETQ. The CDR3 has 19 amino acids. V shed 2 bases, J shed 2 bases, and the junction held 7 bases outside the gene matches. The chain's CDR3 is CASSFTGTSGGGTYNEQFF. CDR3 bases: TGCGCCAGCAGCTTTACCGGGACTAGCGGGGGGGGGACCTACAATGAGCAGTTCTTC.

V gene TRBV5-4 combines with J gene TRBJ1-1; the D gene is possibly TRBD1 (5 bases). V lost 0 bases, J lost 11 bases, and 14 bases lay in between. Germline assignment: CDR1 SGHNT and CDR2 YYREEE (reference sequence). The CDR3 sequence is 13 residues long. In DNA form, the CDR3 reads TGTGCCAGCAGCTTGGCGGGGACTTTTGGGGCTTTCTTT. It specifies CASSLAGTFGAFF.